Following are 31 T cell receptor beta chains from one sample sequenced in a study of T cell responses to AZD1222 COVID-19 vaccine. The assay was immunoSEQ multiplex PCR, and TCRdb's table has in-frame clones only and misses some. Of more than 150,000 clones detected, around 94% appear once; the ten largest clones hold about 1.5%. The sample here was peripheral blood, taken 28 days after the second AZD1222 dose. The origin of the receptors is an adult who received the AZD1222 COVID-19 vaccine.

The chain joins TRBV6-5 to TRBJ1-1; 7 positions agree with TRBD1. CDR1 MNHEY and CDR2 SVGAGI come from the germline V gene. This CDR3 comprises 12 residues. Unmatched junction bases numbered 4, after V lost 0 bases and J lost 12 bases. CDR3 bases: TGTGCCAGCAGTTACTCGACAGGGAGGCCTTTCTTT. This codes for CASSYSTGRPFF.

The chain links TRBV6-5 to TRBJ2-7; D is ambiguous. The V gene lost 4 bases and the J gene lost 1 base, with 11 bases spanning the gap. There are 14 residues in the CDR3. Germline V gene lookup returns CDR1 MNHEY and CDR2 SVGAGI. The DNA for the CDR3 is TGTGCCAGCAGTTCCGGGCGGCTGTCCTACGAGCAGTACTTC. Translation: CASSSGRLSYEQYF.

This clone was picked up one time. The chain recombines TRBV11-2 with TRBJ2-7; TRBD1 aligns across 8 bases. The CDR3 runs to 14 residues. Per germline, CDR1 SGHAT and CDR2 FQNNGV. V lost 1 base, J lost 3 bases, and 2 bases stayed unmatched. CDR3 nucleotides: TGTGCCAGCAGCTTAGCCAGGGGGCTCTACGAGCAGTACTTC. It translates to CASSLARGLYEQYF.

This sequence joins TRBV4-1 and TRBJ2-7; D is undetermined. With 1 base removed from V and 2 bases from J, the gap between germline ends came to 12 bases. This CDR3 comprises 15 residues. The germline gives CDR1 MGHRA, CDR2 YSYEKL. CDR3 protein: CASSQVPGRAYEQYF. The CDR3 region has the DNA TGCGCCAGCAGCCAAGTTCCGGGCCGAGCCTACGAGCAGTACTTC.

This chain joins TRBV7-9 and TRBJ2-7; D gene ambiguous. There are 12 residues in the CDR3. Trimming removed 2 bases at V and 4 bases at J, with 6 bases between. From germline, CDR1 is SEHNR and CDR2 FQNEAQ (reference sequence). The CDR3 here is CASSLKLYEQYF. The CDR3 nucleotides are TGTGCCAGCAGCTTAAAGCTGTACGAGCAGTACTTC.

The genes are TRBV5-1 and TRBJ1-1, with TRBD1 matching over 7 bases. Germline assignment: CDR1 SGHRS and CDR2 YFSETQ. The CDR3 runs 15 residues. V lost 4 bases and J lost 5; bases outside the gene matches: 11. CDR3 coding DNA: TGCGCCAGCAGCCCTGGGGATACCAGGGGGACTGAAGCTTTCTTT. This translates into CASSPGDTRGTEAFF.

The V call is TRBV7-8, the J call TRBJ1-1; D not certain. CDR1 is SGHVS, CDR2 FQNEAQ, per germline. Trimming pared 1 base from V and 11 bases from J, leaving 14 bases between. The CDR3 length is 13 residues. The DNA for the CDR3 is TGTGCCAGCAGCTTAGATCGCCACTCCGAGGCTTTCTTT. As protein: CASSLDRHSEAFF.

The genes are TRBV5-5 and TRBJ2-1; no clear D. V lost 1 base and J lost 0, with 11 bases in between. Germline V gene lookup returns CDR1 SGHKS and CDR2 YYEKEE (reference sequence). The CDR3 length is 16 residues. CDR3 loop: CASSLNAVGSYNEQFF. The CDR3 DNA sequence: TGTGCCAGCAGCTTGAATGCGGTGGGCTCCTACAATGAGCAGTTCTTC.

This clone has just one count. The CDR3: CSASTPQGNQPQHF. Here the CDR3 DNA reads TGCAGTGCTAGTACTCCCCAGGGCAATCAGCCCCAGCATTTT. V gene TRBV20-1 combines with J gene TRBJ1-5; no reliable D call. The germline CDR1 and CDR2 sequences are DFQATT and SNEGSKA (reference sequence). The CDR3 has 14 residues. Trimming took off 3 bases at V and 2 bases at J, with 11 bases between the two ends.

The chain employs TRBV5-8 and TRBJ2-7; 10 bases agree with TRBD2. From germline, CDR1 is SGHTS and CDR2 YDEGEE. Trimming took 4 bases from V and 5 from J; bases not matched to a gene: 12. The CDR3 loop spans 16 amino acids. The chain's CDR3 is CASSPLAGGGPHEQYF. The CDR3 DNA reads TGTGCCAGCAGCCCCTTAGCGGGAGGTGGCCCACACGAGCAGTACTTC.

The CDR3 here is CASSRGSGRLDEQFF. The DNA of the CDR3 is TGTGCCAGCAGCCGGGGTAGCGGGAGGCTCGATGAGCAGTTCTTC. This chain connects TRBV3-1 (or the pseudogene TRBV3-2) to TRBJ2-1; the match to TRBD2 covers 10 bases. Trimming at V came to 4 bases and at J to 8 bases, leaving 8 bases not matched to a gene. There are 15 residues in the CDR3. Germline CDR1 LGHDT, CDR2 YNNKEL (reference sequence).

V is TRBV19 and J is TRBJ1-3; D is undetermined. Germline CDR1 reads LNHDA; CDR2 reads SQIVND (reference sequence). V gave up 1 base and J gave up 0 bases, with 13 bases separating them. The length of the CDR3 is 17 residues. CDR3 bases: TGTGCCAGTAGTATAGGCTGGTGGCAGAGCTCTGGAAACACCATATATTTT. It is translated as CASSIGWWQSSGNTIYF.

J is TRBJ2-1 and V is TRBV7-9, with 10 positions matching TRBD2. J was trimmed by 7 bases and V by 2 bases; bases with no gene match: 8. Germline CDR1 SEHNR, CDR2 FQNEAQ (reference sequence). This CDR3 is 16 amino acids long. DNA of the CDR3: TGTGCCAGCAGCTTACCACCTAGCGGGAGCCGGAATGAGCAGTTCTTC. This translates into CASSLPPSGSRNEQFF.

This chain connects TRBV24-1 to TRBJ2-1; TRBD2 aligns across 16 bases. Looked up from germline, CDR1 is KGHDR and CDR2 is SFDVKD. The trim removed 3 bases at V and 7 bases at J, leaving 8 bases unmatched. The CDR3 extends over 18 amino acids. The CDR3 spells CATSDPGTSGRAGNEQFF. CDR3 DNA sequence: TGTGCCACCAGTGATCCCGGGACTAGCGGGAGGGCCGGGAATGAGCAGTTCTTC.

This clone was seen just once. The chain uses TRBV7-8 and TRBJ1-4, with 7 bases matching TRBD1. V was pared by 1 base and J by 5 bases, with 22 bases of the junction left unmatched. Germline CDR1 is SGHVS and CDR2 is FQNEAQ. The CDR3 has 21 residues. CDR3 nucleotide sequence: TGTGCCAGCAGCTTAGTCCGTACCGGGACAGCCGAATGGGGCCAGAATGAAAAACTGTTTTTT. Translation gives CASSLVRTGTAEWGQNEKLFF.

V gene TRBV28 combines with J gene TRBJ2-1; 7 nucleotides match TRBD1. The CDR3 is 14 residues long. The J segment lost 4 bases and the V segment lost 6 bases, leaving 6 bases of the junction unmatched. CDR1 and CDR2 (germline): MDHEN, SYDVKM. CDR3: CASRPPGQYNEQFF. CDR3 DNA sequence: TGTGCCAGCAGGCCCCCGGGACAGTACAATGAGCAGTTCTTC.

This clone was counted a single time. The J gene is TRBJ1-1, the V gene TRBV6-5; D gene unclear. This CDR3 spans 14 amino acids. The V gene lost 0 bases and the J gene lost 3 bases, with 8 bases spanning the gap. Germline V gives CDR1 MNHEY, CDR2 SVGAGI. In nucleotides, the CDR3 is TGTGCCAGCAGTTACTCTATGGCGGACACTGAAGCTTTCTTT. Residues: CASSYSMADTEAFF.

This chain links TRBV4-2 with TRBJ2-4, with 9 bases that match TRBD2. V lost 4 bases and J lost 0; bases outside the gene matches: 16. This CDR3 has 20 amino acids. Germline V gene lookup returns CDR1 LGHNA and CDR2 YNFKEQ. The CDR3 sequence is CASSPSGGIAGELAKNIQYF. The DNA for the CDR3 is TGTGCCAGCAGCCCTTCGGGAGGTATAGCGGGAGAATTAGCCAAAAACATTCAGTACTTC.

This chain connects TRBV14 to TRBJ2-1; D is unclear. This CDR3 is 15 amino acids long. Germline lookup yields CDR1 SGHDN and CDR2 FVKESK. The germline V and J ends were trimmed by 0 bases and 4 bases, with 10 bases remaining between them. The CDR3 DNA sequence: TGTGCCAGCAGCCAAGACCCAGCAATATACAATGAGCAGTTCTTC. Its protein is CASSQDPAIYNEQFF. The entire variable domain, with the rest obtained from reference TRBV14 and TRBJ2-1, is as follows: EAGVTQFPSHSVIEKGQTVTLRCDPISGHDNLYWYRRVMGKEIKFLLHFVKESKQDESGMPNNRFLAERTGGTYSTLKVQPAELEDSGVYFCASSQDPAIYNEQFFGPGTRLTVL.

The chain couples TRBV12-3 or TRBV12-4 to TRBJ1-3, with D unresolved. Trimming cost V 2 bases and J 4 bases, with 6 bases left between them. This CDR3 has 13 amino acids. The CDR3 DNA sequence: TGTGCCAGCAGTTTATCGGCCGGAAACACCATATATTTT. It encodes CASSLSAGNTIYF.

V is TRBV7-9 and J is TRBJ1-2; tentative D call: TRBD1 (6 bases). The CDR3 consists of 13 residues. Germline V gene lookup returns CDR1 SEHNR and CDR2 FQNEAQ (reference sequence). The V end lost 5 bases, the J end lost 4 bases, and 11 bases lay between the germline ends. The CDR3 sequence is CASSIGQSYGYTF. The DNA of the CDR3 is TGTGCCAGCAGCATTGGACAGAGCTATGGCTACACCTTC. The full variable domain, completed using reference TRBV7-9 and TRBJ1-2, is DTGVSQNPRHKITKRGQNVTFRCDPISEHNRLYWYRQTLGQGPEFLTYFQNEAQLEKSRLLSDRFSAERPKGSFSTLEIQRTEQGDSAMYLCASSIGQSYGYTFGSGTRLTVV.

This sequence joins TRBV7-6 and TRBJ1-2; no definite D call. CDR1 is SGHVS and CDR2 is FNYEAQ in the germline V gene. With 6 bases removed from V and 6 bases from J, the gap between germline ends came to 14 bases. The CDR3 covers 13 residues. CDR3: CASSPGPGDGYTF. The CDR3 DNA follows: TGTGCCAGCAGTCCCGGGCCGGGAGATGGCTACACCTTC.

J is TRBJ1-2 and V is TRBV28; D uncertain. The CDR3 covers 15 residues. The germline V and J ends were trimmed by 10 bases and 2 bases, with 20 bases remaining between them. Germline lookup yields CDR1 MDHEN and CDR2 SYDVKM. The CDR3: CATSGAGSRNYGYTF. DNA for the CDR3: TGTGCCACCAGCGGCGCGGGCAGCCGAAACTATGGCTACACCTTC.

The chain employs TRBV30 and TRBJ2-7, with 7 positions matching TRBD2. The germline gives CDR1 GTSNPN, CDR2 SVGIG (reference sequence). Germline trimming cut 5 bases from V and 2 bases from J; bases unmatched to any gene: 6. The CDR3 is 13 amino acids. CDR3 sequence reads: CAWEAGKTYEQYF. The CDR3 bases are TGTGCCTGGGAAGCGGGAAAGACCTACGAGCAGTACTTC.

V usage is TRBV15 and J usage is TRBJ2-7; 7 bases align to TRBD1. V lost 8 bases, J lost 5 bases, and 6 bases stayed unmatched. The CDR3 extends over 12 amino acids. Germline V lookup: CDR1 LNHNV, CDR2 YYDKDF (reference sequence). The CDR3 region has the DNA TGTGCCACCCAACAGGGGATGAACGAGCAGTACTTC. Its translation is CATQQGMNEQYF.

This clone has just one count. The chain carries TRBV19 and TRBJ1-2; D may be TRBD1 (5 bases). V was pared by 5 bases and J by 0 bases, with 13 bases between. This CDR3 region has 15 residues. Germline V lookup: CDR1 LNHDA, CDR2 SQIVND (reference sequence). The CDR3 loop is CASSLGRNPNYGYTF. In DNA form, the CDR3 reads TGTGCCAGTAGTTTGGGGCGCAATCCTAACTATGGCTACACCTTC.

V gene TRBV28 combines with J gene TRBJ2-5; perhaps TRBD2 as D (6 bases). In germline, CDR1 is MDHEN, CDR2 SYDVKM. CDR3 length: 13 amino acids. V gave up 11 bases and J gave up 7 bases, with 20 bases separating them. The CDR3 sequence: CAPLLGGRGTQYF. The CDR3 DNA sequence: TGTGCCCCTCTTCTGGGGGGTCGAGGGACCCAGTACTTC.

Only a few counts were recorded for this clone. The rearrangement joins TRBV10-3 to TRBJ1-2; TRBD1 matches at 8 bases. The CDR3 is 13 amino acids. V shed 9 bases and J 5 bases; nucleotides not matched to a gene: 8. The germline V gene has CDR1 ENHRY and CDR2 SYGVKD. The CDR3 is CAIFKGQAYGYTF. The CDR3 DNA reads TGTGCCATATTTAAGGGACAGGCTTATGGCTACACCTTC.

The chain joins TRBV25-1 to TRBJ2-1; 8 bases agree with TRBD1. Trimming cost V 4 bases and J 5 bases; bases outside gene matches: 4. CDR1 and CDR2 (germline): MGHDK, SYGVNS. This CDR3 spans 14 amino acids. The DNA for the CDR3 is TGTGCCAGCAGTGTACAGGGGGGCCACAATGAGCAGTTCTTC. As protein: CASSVQGGHNEQFF.

The V and J genes are TRBV7-3 and TRBJ2-1, with D perhaps TRBD1 or TRBD2 (5 bases each). The CDR3 covers 14 residues. V lost 4 bases, J lost 1 base, and 8 bases lay in between. CDR1 is SGHTA and CDR2 is FQGTGA in the germline V gene. The CDR3 nucleotides are TGTGCCAGCAGCTCGGGACCGTCCTACAATGAGCAGTTCTTC. Its translation: CASSSGPSYNEQFF.

This chain links TRBV11-2 with TRBJ1-1, with 8 bases identical to TRBD1. The CDR3 loop spans 16 amino acids. From germline, CDR1 is SGHAT and CDR2 FQNNGV. The J segment lost 0 bases and the V segment lost 7 bases, leaving 10 bases of the junction unmatched. The CDR3 DNA sequence: TGTGCCAGCACCCCTGGACAGGGATCCCTGAACACTGAAGCTTTCTTT. It yields the protein CASTPGQGSLNTEAFF. Supplemented by reference TRBV11-2 and TRBJ1-1, the full variable domain reads EAGVAQSPRYKIIEKRQSVAFWCNPISGHATLYWYQQILGQGPKLLIQFQNNGVVDDSQLPKDRFSAERLKGVDSTLKIQPAKLEDSAVYLCASTPGQGSLNTEAFFGQGTRLTVV.